The entry that follows covers one TCR beta chain sequence. The antigen remains unidentified. Per the germline V gene, CDR1 is SGHTA and CDR2 is FQGTGA. This CDR3 comprises 15 residues. The V gene lost 8 bases and the J gene lost 9 bases, with 23 bases spanning the gap. The data are from a study of CD8 T cells in ankylosing spondylitis. Whole-study findings and limits: For ankylosing spondylitis blood, a TCR beta motif of about 8 highly homologous variants appeared characteristic. Some of these motif variants have turned up before, in reports on reactive arthritis synovial fluid and blood.

TCRdb passed the 5' RACE reads through MiXCR, listing each CDR3 protein once. The repertoire holds around 890,000 distinct CDR3 sequences, with 12% as singletons. The chain employs TRBV7-3 and TRBJ2-1; D may correspond to TRBD1 or TRBD2 (6 bases each). The origin of this receptor is a male donor with ankylosing spondylitis. The sample consisted of blood, either unsorted or a sorted T cell fraction (not recorded which). The CDR3 sequence: CASANPRDISSEQFF. In nucleotides, the CDR3 is TGTGCCAGCGCTAACCCGCGGGACATTTCGAGTGAGCAGTTCTTC.